The next 21 T cell receptor beta chains were all read from a single sample in a study of T-cell reconstitution after alpha-beta-depleted transplantation in children. Unique molecular identifiers were incorporated when the TCRbeta library was constructed. Via MiXCR, TCRdb re-called the PCR reads, giving one row per CDR3 protein. The repertoire holds about 1,000,000 distinct CDR3 sequences, with about 29% as singletons. Sequenced here: PBMCs, mostly from graft donor cells, sampled 360 days after TCRalphabeta/CD19-depleted stem cell transplant. Receptors originate from a boy under three years old who had a stem cell transplant for SCID, so the T cells may come from the graft donor.

The sample holds a few counts of this clonotype. The chain uses TRBV4-3 and TRBJ1-1, with no clear D. Germline values: CDR1 LGHNA, CDR2 YSLEER. Trimming pared 0 bases from V and 5 bases from J, leaving 10 bases between. This CDR3 is built from 14 residues. CDR3 sequence (DNA): TGCGCCAGCAGCCAAGATGAGTCTATGACTGAAGCTTTCTTT. Its translation: CASSQDESMTEAFF.

This clonotype occurred a few times. This sequence joins TRBV28 and TRBJ2-5; 9 nucleotides agree with TRBD1. This CDR3 comprises 18 residues. Germline values: CDR1 MDHEN, CDR2 SYDVKM. With 0 bases clipped from V and 4 bases from J, the junction kept 12 bases outside the gene matches. CDR3 DNA: TGTGCCAGCAGTTTATGGGGGGGGACAGGGTCCACAATAGAGACCCAGTACTTC. Protein product: CASSLWGGTGSTIETQYF.

This chain links TRBV7-8 with TRBJ1-4; possibly TRBD1 for D (5 bases). CDR3 size: 17 residues. Germline V lookup: CDR1 SGHVS, CDR2 FQNEAQ. V dropped 4 bases and J dropped 7 bases, with 22 bases sitting between them. In DNA form, the CDR3 reads TGTGCCAGCAGCTCCACGCGCATAGATGGGGGGGGTGAAAAACTGTTTTTT. Translated: CASSSTRIDGGGEKLFF. Supplemented by reference TRBV7-8 and TRBJ1-4, the full variable domain reads GAGVSQSPRYKVAKRGQDVALRCDPISGHVSLFWYQQALGQGPEFLTYFQNEAQLDKSGLPSDRFFAERPEGSVSTLKIQRTQQEDSAVYLCASSSTRIDGGGEKLFFGSGTQLSVL.

The V gene is TRBV5-1, the J gene TRBJ1-1, with a tentative D call TRBD1 (6 bases). The V gene lost 0 bases and the J gene lost 5 bases, with 11 bases spanning the gap. The CDR3 consists of 14 residues. Germline V gene data show CDR1 as SGHRS and CDR2 as YFSETQ. For the CDR3, the DNA is TGCGCCAGCAGCTTGGAAGGGGGTTGGACTGAAGCTTTCTTT. It specifies CASSLEGGWTEAFF.

This chain connects TRBV29-1 to TRBJ1-1; the D is unclear. The CDR3 is 10 amino acids. The V and J ends lost 7 bases and 8 bases respectively, with 11 bases between them. Germline values: CDR1 SQVTM, CDR2 ANQGSEA. The CDR3 is CSASHMEAFF. For the CDR3, the DNA is TGCAGCGCCTCGCACATGGAAGCTTTCTTT.

The rearrangement joins TRBV7-9 to TRBJ2-1; tentative D call: TRBD2 (6 bases). CDR1 and CDR2 from the germline V gene are SEHNR and FQNEAQ (reference sequence). With 4 bases removed from V and 0 bases from J, the gap between germline ends came to 13 bases. This CDR3 region has 16 residues. Here the CDR3 DNA reads TGTGCCAGCAGCTCCCGACAGACTAGCTCCTACAATGAGCAGTTCTTC. Translation gives CASSSRQTSSYNEQFF.

The gene calls are TRBV24-1 and TRBJ2-7, with 9 bases identical to TRBD1. The V gene end was trimmed by 9 bases and the J gene end by 4 bases; junction bases not matched to a gene: 12. The CDR3 has 15 residues. Germline-derived CDR1 and CDR2 are KGHDR and SFDVKD. CDR3 amino acids: CATENGGTGTYEQYF. CDR3 in DNA: TGTGCCACCGAAAATGGTGGGACAGGGACGTACGAGCAGTACTTC.

A note on this clonotype: With a much larger clone just one base away, this may be a read error. The CDR3 spells CATSSGDTDTQYF. The CDR3 nucleotides are TGCGCCACCAGCTCGGGCGACACAGATACGCAGTATTTT. The V call is TRBV5-1, the J call TRBJ2-3; D is uncertain. CDR1 is SGHRS, CDR2 YFSETQ, per germline. The CDR3 contains 13 residues.

The sample holds many counts of this clonotype. The V and J genes are TRBV20-1 and TRBJ1-4, with D uncertain. The CDR3 contains 15 residues. Trimming cost V 0 bases and J 4 bases, with 12 bases left between them. The germline V gene has CDR1 DFQATT and CDR2 SNEGSKA (reference sequence). The CDR3: CSARDPSTVNEKLFF. In DNA form, the CDR3 reads TGCAGTGCTAGAGACCCGTCAACGGTTAATGAAAAACTGTTTTTT.

This clonotype was seen repeatedly, ten times or more. The chain links TRBV20-1 to TRBJ2-5; 7 bases fit TRBD1. Trimming removed 7 bases from V and 3 bases from J; junction bases left unmatched: 8. There are 13 residues in the CDR3. Germline V gene sequence: CDR1 DFQATT, CDR2 SNEGSKA (reference sequence). The CDR3 nucleotides read TGCAGTGGCGTGACAGGGTCCAAAGAGACCCAGTACTTC. Protein product: CSGVTGSKETQYF.

This clonotype was detected a few times. The chain has TRBV7-8 and TRBJ2-7; 7 bases are shared with TRBD2. J lost 2 bases, V lost 5 bases, and 6 bases had no gene match. This CDR3 has 14 residues. CDR1 is SGHVS, CDR2 FQNEAQ, per germline. CDR3 in amino acids: CASSPASGPYEQYF. The CDR3 nucleotides read TGTGCCAGCAGCCCGGCTAGCGGTCCCTACGAGCAGTACTTC.

There are a few counts of this clonotype. The chain couples TRBV29-1 to TRBJ2-6, with 7 bases aligning to TRBD1. The CDR3 is 17 residues long. V dropped 6 bases and J dropped 0; count of bases not matched to a gene: 11. The germline V gene encodes CDR1 SQVTM and CDR2 ANQGSEA. For the CDR3, the DNA is TGCAGCGTAGGACCTGGACAGGCCAGCTCTGGGGCCAACGTCCTGACTTTC. This sequence encodes CSVGPGQASSGANVLTF.

This clonotype was counted between two and nine times. The gene calls are TRBV5-5 and TRBJ2-3, with 8 bases matching TRBD1. V shed 4 bases and J 2 bases; nucleotides not matched to a gene: 6. The CDR3 totals 15 residues. Per the germline V gene, CDR1 is SGHKS and CDR2 is YYEKEE (reference sequence). CDR3 in amino acids: CASSLRDRSTDTQYF. In DNA, the CDR3 is TGTGCCAGCAGCCTCCGGGACAGGTCCACAGATACGCAGTATTTT.

This clonotype was seen ten or more times. The chain couples TRBV28 to TRBJ2-2, with D hard to call. Germline-derived CDR1 and CDR2 are MDHEN and SYDVKM. Trimming removed 1 base at V and 6 bases at J, with 6 bases between. The CDR3 has 13 residues. The CDR3 protein is CASSLLVSGELFF. CDR3 coding DNA: TGTGCCAGCAGTTTATTGGTCTCCGGGGAGCTGTTTTTT.

The table lists this clonotype with a few counts. The chain recombines TRBV7-6 with TRBJ2-1; D possibly corresponds to TRBD2 (5 bases). The germline V and J ends were trimmed by 3 bases and 5 bases, with 20 bases remaining between them. Germline assignment: CDR1 SGHVS and CDR2 FNYEAQ. This CDR3 contains 17 residues. DNA for the CDR3: TGTGCCAGCAGCTTTAGCTCGGCTAGCTCCCTCGACAATGAGCAGTTCTTC. Protein sequence: CASSFSSASSLDNEQFF.

This clonotype was seen a few times. Here the CDR3 reads CASSKVTRQGTGANVLTF. CDR3 nucleotide sequence: TGTGCCAGCAGCAAAGTGACCCGACAGGGCACTGGGGCCAACGTCCTGACTTTC. The V gene is TRBV21-1, the J gene TRBJ2-6. TRBV21-1 is classified as a pseudogene. This CDR3 is built from 18 residues.

V gene TRBV29-1 combines with J gene TRBJ1-2, with 11 bases lining up with TRBD1. V dropped 6 bases and J dropped 5; count of bases not matched to a gene: 8. The CDR3 contains 14 residues. Germline V lookup: CDR1 SQVTM, CDR2 ANQGSEA. CDR3 sequence: CSVRTGGMGYGYTF. CDR3 DNA: TGCAGCGTGAGGACAGGGGGCATGGGTTATGGCTACACCTTC.

This clonotype showed up just a few times. The genes are TRBV15 and TRBJ1-1; 9 bases are shared with TRBD1. The V gene end was trimmed by 7 bases and the J gene end by 1 base; junction bases not matched to a gene: 4. The CDR3 length is 14 residues. CDR1 is LNHNV, CDR2 YYDKDF, per germline (reference sequence). CDR3 sequence (DNA): TGTGCCACCACCCGGGACAGGGAGAACACTGAAGCTTTCTTT. Protein product: CATTRDRENTEAFF.

The chain carries TRBV5-1 and TRBJ2-3, with unresolved D. Germline values: CDR1 SGHRS, CDR2 YFSETQ. CDR3 length equals 13 residues. V was clipped by 3 bases and J by 4 bases, with 9 bases between them. The CDR3 nucleotides are TGCGCCAGCAGCTCCCACACCCCAGATACGCAGTATTTT. The encoded protein is CASSSHTPDTQYF.

V is TRBV7-6 and J is TRBJ2-5; D may be TRBD1 (5 bases). Looked up from germline, CDR1 is SGHVS and CDR2 is FNYEAQ. Trimming left V 2 bases short and J 2 bases short, with 12 bases between. There are 15 residues in the CDR3. The CDR3 here is CASSLSGRVQETQYF. CDR3 DNA sequence: TGTGCCAGCAGCTTATCTGGCAGGGTGCAAGAGACCCAGTACTTC.

This clonotype occurred many times. The V call is TRBV6-5, the J call TRBJ2-5, with 8 bases that match TRBD1. The CDR3 is made up of 14 amino acids. CDR1 is MNHEY, CDR2 SVGAGI, per germline. V was pared by 6 bases and J by 1 base, with 4 bases of the junction left unmatched. CDR3 bases: TGTGCCAGCAGCTTGACAGGGGTCCAAGAGACCCAGTACTTC. Its translation: CASSLTGVQETQYF.